Here is one T cell receptor (beta chain) with its context. Its antigen remains unknown. This CDR3 region has 17 residues. V was pared by 0 bases and J by 0 bases, with 10 bases between. Germline CDR1 and CDR2: SGDLS and YYNGEE. This sample is part of a study of CD8 T cells in ankylosing spondylitis. Quantitative 5'-RACE with molecular barcodes was used to make the TCR beta libraries. From the 5' RACE reads, TCRdb called clonotypes with MiXCR, one entry per CDR3 protein. The sample gives 300,000 to 400,000 distinct CDR3 sequences, approximately 20% of which show up once; about 16% is in the top ten. The study's findings and limits: A TCR beta motif made of about eight highly homologous variants seemed typical of ankylosing spondylitis blood. Both synovial fluid and blood in reactive arthritis had previously been reported to carry some motif variants. Significantly higher representation of disease-linked clones was reported for matched ankylosing spondylitis synovial fluid.

The sequencing input was blood, either unsorted or a sorted T cell fraction (not recorded which). This clonotype originated in a male donor with ankylosing spondylitis. The chain links TRBV9 to TRBJ2-6, with D perhaps matching TRBD1 (5 bases). This CDR3 is CASSVAQGNSGANVLTF. The CDR3 nucleotides read TGTGCCAGCAGCGTAGCTCAGGGTAACTCTGGGGCCAACGTCCTGACTTTC.